The rows below give T cell receptor beta chains drawn from one sample of a study of OX40 agonist ivuxolimab in advanced cancers. Method: immunoSEQ multiplex PCR; TCRdb's copy keeps in-frame clones and lacks some. Of around 19,000 clones listed, approximately 85% are singletons. Sample: CD4+ or CD8+ T cells sorted from blood, taken in a trial of the OX40 agonist ivuxolimab. All receptors derive from an adult with an advanced solid tumor such as melanoma, head and neck, liver or kidney cancer. The CDR3 runs from the conserved cysteine through the conserved F or W. A D gene is named only where the DNA matches it firmly. Some rows have no size entry. The others give once, few or many, or a class for an expanded clone.

CDR3 DNA: TGTGCCAGCAGCTTGGACGGGGTAGGAAACACCATATATTTT
CDR3 protein: CASSLDGVGNTIYF
D gene: .
V gene: TRBV5-4
clone size: once
J gene: TRBJ1-3

CDR3 DNA: TGTGCCAGCAGTTTTTCACAGGGAGCTGAAAAACTGTTTTTT
CDR3 protein: CASSFSQGAEKLFF
D gene: .
V gene: TRBV28
clone size: once
J gene: TRBJ1-4

CDR3 DNA: TGTGCCAGCAGTTCCTCCGGGACAGGGTACCAAGAGACCCAGTACTTC
CDR3 protein: CASSSSGTGYQETQYF
D gene: TRBD1
V gene: TRBV28
clone size: .
J gene: TRBJ2-5

CDR3 DNA: TGTGCCAGCAGTGGGGACAGTCCCTATAGCAATCAGCCCCAGCATTTT
CDR3 protein: CASSGDSPYSNQPQHF
D gene: TRBD1
V gene: TRBV2
clone size: few
J gene: TRBJ1-5

CDR3 DNA: TGTGCCAGCGGACAGGGGGTCTCCTACGAGCAGTACTTC
CDR3 protein: CASGQGVSYEQYF
D gene: TRBD1
V gene: TRBV6-5
clone size: .
J gene: TRBJ2-7

CDR3 DNA: TGTGCCAGCAGCCGGGACGCGTCCTACGAGCAGTACTTC
CDR3 protein: CASSRDASYEQYF
D gene: .
V gene: TRBV11-2
clone size: .
J gene: TRBJ2-7

CDR3 DNA: TGTGCCAGCAGTTTACTCCCGGGACAGGGCTACGAGCAGTACTTC
CDR3 protein: CASSLLPGQGYEQYF
D gene: TRBD1
V gene: TRBV28
clone size: .
J gene: TRBJ2-7

CDR3 DNA: TGTGCCACCAGCAGTGCCAATACAGGGGGCACTGAAGCTTTCTTT
CDR3 protein: CATSSANTGGTEAFF
D gene: TRBD1
V gene: TRBV15
clone size: .
J gene: TRBJ1-1

CDR3 DNA: TGTGCCAGCAGCTTAGTGGGGACTAGTGTCACCGGGGAGCTGTTTTTT
CDR3 protein: CASSLVGTSVTGELFF
D gene: TRBD2
V gene: TRBV7-9
clone size: .
J gene: TRBJ2-2

CDR3 DNA: TGCAGCGCTCTGAACCCGAACGCTGAAGCTTTCTTT
CDR3 protein: CSALNPNAEAFF
D gene: .
V gene: TRBV29-1
clone size: .
J gene: TRBJ1-1

CDR3 DNA: TGTGCCACCAAAGGGCGAACTGAAGCTTTCTTT
CDR3 protein: CATKGRTEAFF
D gene: .
V gene: TRBV21-1
clone size: .
J gene: TRBJ1-1

CDR3 DNA: TGTGCCAGCAGCCAAGAAACAGGGGTCTCGAGCGAGCAGTACTTC
CDR3 protein: CASSQETGVSSEQYF
D gene: TRBD1
V gene: TRBV4-2
clone size: .
J gene: TRBJ2-7

CDR3 DNA: TGTGCCAGCAGCTCCCTAAATGAAAAACTGTTTTTT
CDR3 protein: CASSSLNEKLFF
D gene: .
V gene: TRBV5-6
clone size: .
J gene: TRBJ1-4

CDR3 DNA: TGTGCCAGTAGTCCCACCGGGACAACGAGCTTCTACGAGCAGTACTTC
CDR3 protein: CASSPTGTTSFYEQYF
D gene: .
V gene: TRBV19
clone size: once
J gene: TRBJ2-7

CDR3 DNA: TGTGCCAGCAGTACTCGGGACGGGGGTTACAATGAGCAGTTCTTC
CDR3 protein: CASSTRDGGYNEQFF
D gene: .
V gene: TRBV27
clone size: .
J gene: TRBJ2-1

CDR3 DNA: TGTGCCAGCAGCGTAGAAGGGGGACAGAGCACAGATACGCAGTATTTT
CDR3 protein: CASSVEGGQSTDTQYF
D gene: TRBD1
V gene: TRBV9
clone size: .
J gene: TRBJ2-3

CDR3 DNA: TGCGCCAGCAGCTTACAGGGGAGCTCCTACGAGCAGTACTTC
CDR3 protein: CASSLQGSSYEQYF
D gene: TRBD1
V gene: TRBV5-1
clone size: .
J gene: TRBJ2-7

CDR3 DNA: TGTGCCAGCAGTCGACAGGGGGTTAATGAAAAACTGTTTTTT
CDR3 protein: CASSRQGVNEKLFF
D gene: TRBD1
V gene: TRBV2
clone size: .
J gene: TRBJ1-4

CDR3 DNA: TGTGCCAGCAGCTTCGTGAATCTACTAGGCTACAATGAGCAGTTCTTC
CDR3 protein: CASSFVNLLGYNEQFF
D gene: .
V gene: TRBV27
clone size: .
J gene: TRBJ2-1

CDR3 DNA: TGTGCCAGCAGTGTGGCCCCTGCAGGCGTTAGCACAGATACGCAGTATTTT
CDR3 protein: CASSVAPAGVSTDTQYF
D gene: .
V gene: TRBV2
clone size: once
J gene: TRBJ2-3

CDR3 DNA: TGTGCCAGCAGCATTATGAACACTGAAGCTTTCTTT
CDR3 protein: CASSIMNTEAFF
D gene: .
V gene: TRBV7-8
clone size: .
J gene: TRBJ1-1

CDR3 DNA: TGTGCCAGCAGTTTACGGGCTAGTCCGGGGGGACTCACAGATACGCAGTATTTT
CDR3 protein: CASSLRASPGGLTDTQYF
D gene: TRBD2
V gene: TRBV27
clone size: once
J gene: TRBJ2-3

CDR3 DNA: TGTGCCAGCAGCCAGCCGGGGTGGGGGGCGCATGCTGACGAGCAGTACTTC
CDR3 protein: CASSQPGWGAHADEQYF
D gene: .
V gene: TRBV14
clone size: .
J gene: TRBJ2-7

CDR3 DNA: TGTGCCAGTCGGGGGAGCTCCTACAATGAGCAGTTCTTC
CDR3 protein: CASRGSSYNEQFF
D gene: .
V gene: TRBV19
clone size: .
J gene: TRBJ2-1

CDR3 DNA: TGCAGCGTTGGAGCCCCGTCCTTGTATGGCTACACCTTC
CDR3 protein: CSVGAPSLYGYTF
D gene: .
V gene: TRBV29-1
clone size: .
J gene: TRBJ1-2

CDR3 DNA: TGCGCCAGCAACGAACGGGGGCCGGAAGAGCAGTTCTTC
CDR3 protein: CASNERGPEEQFF
D gene: .
V gene: TRBV5-1
clone size: .
J gene: TRBJ2-1

CDR3 DNA: TGTGCCAGCAGTTTAATAGCGGGAGGGGAGTCAGATACGCAGTATTTT
CDR3 protein: CASSLIAGGESDTQYF
D gene: TRBD2
V gene: TRBV28
clone size: .
J gene: TRBJ2-3

CDR3 DNA: TGTGCCAGCAGCCACCGGGACACTAATTCACCCCTCCACTTT
CDR3 protein: CASSHRDTNSPLHF
D gene: .
V gene: TRBV7-9
clone size: .
J gene: TRBJ1-6

CDR3 DNA: TGTGCCAGCAGCTTAAACGGATTGGGCTCTGGAAACACCATATATTTT
CDR3 protein: CASSLNGLGSGNTIYF
D gene: .
V gene: TRBV7-9
clone size: medium-sized
J gene: TRBJ1-3

CDR3 DNA: TGTGCCAGCAGTTTACCTATAGCCCGGAGGAGGGCAGATACGCAGTATTTT
CDR3 protein: CASSLPIARRRADTQYF
D gene: .
V gene: TRBV28
clone size: .
J gene: TRBJ2-3

CDR3 DNA: TGTGCCAGTAGCATGAGACATGGCGGGACGGACACCGGGGAGCTGTTTTTT
CDR3 protein: CASSMRHGGTDTGELFF
D gene: .
V gene: TRBV19
clone size: few
J gene: TRBJ2-2

CDR3 DNA: TGTGCCGGACAGGGATACGGGAACACTGAAGCTTTCTTT
CDR3 protein: CAGQGYGNTEAFF
D gene: TRBD1
V gene: TRBV7-9
clone size: .
J gene: TRBJ1-1

CDR3 DNA: TGTGCCAGCAGCGCCAGGTCGGATCAGCCCCAGCATTTT
CDR3 protein: CASSARSDQPQHF
D gene: .
V gene: TRBV28
clone size: .
J gene: TRBJ1-5

CDR3 DNA: TGTGCCATCAGTGAATACAGTGCCTACGAGCAGTACTTC
CDR3 protein: CAISEYSAYEQYF
D gene: .
V gene: TRBV10-3
clone size: .
J gene: TRBJ2-7

CDR3 DNA: TGTGCCAGCAGCTCATCCGGGGCTGAAGCTTTCTTT
CDR3 protein: CASSSSGAEAFF
D gene: .
V gene: TRBV5-4
clone size: .
J gene: TRBJ1-1

CDR3 DNA: TGTGCCAGCAGTGACTCGGCTAGCGTTAGCTACAATGAGCAGTTCTTC
CDR3 protein: CASSDSASVSYNEQFF
D gene: .
V gene: TRBV6-4
clone size: .
J gene: TRBJ2-1

CDR3 DNA: TGTGCCAGCAAAGAGACAGGGGGCCGTAATTCACCCCTCCACTTT
CDR3 protein: CASKETGGRNSPLHF
D gene: TRBD1
V gene: TRBV2
clone size: .
J gene: TRBJ1-6